This T cell receptor beta chain was profiled in a study of blood T cell repertoires in COVID-19. The wider study: Acute and convalescent COVID-19 samples came from the United States, Italy and Spain. T cells, B-cell-depleted T cells, or PBMCs supplied cDNA or gDNA.

The CDR3 is 15 residues long. V shed 8 bases and J shed 5 bases, with 20 bases lying between them. Germline CDR1 reads MNHEY; CDR2 reads SVGAGI. Per the original methods: Nucleated cell counts were estimated from reference gene primer amplification. Libraries were prepared by immunoSEQ multiplex PCR; TCRdb keeps only in-frame clonotypes and omits some of them. That table supplies the V and J calls and clone size; D and trimming were determined from the DNA. The data show 140,000 to 150,000 clones, roughly four fifths seen once. The source is a human donor with acute or convalescent COVID-19. The donor label of this sample is uncertain. The V call is TRBV6-5, the J call TRBJ2-3, with a tentative D call TRBD2 (7 bases). Sequencing was carried out using peripheral blood. The CDR3 loop reads CASLDGGLGKDTQYF. The CDR3 nucleotides read TGTGCCAGCCTCGACGGGGGGCTGGGGAAAGATACGCAGTATTTT.